The T cell receptor (beta chain) under discussion was sequenced for a study of OX40 agonist ivuxolimab in advanced cancers. Study in general: Patients' therapy was ivuxolimab, an antibody that acts as an agonist of OX40 (CD134). Mean age roughly 65 years, range about 23 to 79; about 85% male.

For this clone: Its antigen is still unknown.

Overall study findings and caveats: At 0.1 to 3.0 mg/kg, clonal expansion of CD4+ and CD8+ blood T cells had occurred by week 6.

Clones were sequenced by immunoSEQ multiplex PCR, and TCRdb holds only the in-frame ones, with some missing. This sample yields 15,000 to 20,000 clones, of which approximately 87% are seen a single time; under 35% belongs to the top ten. V was trimmed by 3 bases and J by 0 bases, leaving 9 bases between them. The CDR3 length is 14 residues. Germline V CDR1 and CDR2: MGHDK, SYGVNS. The clonotype comes from an adult with an advanced solid tumor such as melanoma, head and neck, liver or kidney cancer. The starting material was CD4+ or CD8+ T cells sorted from blood, obtained in a trial of the OX40 agonist ivuxolimab. This rearrangement joins TRBV25-1 to TRBJ2-7; D is unclear. The CDR3 loop is CASSDSGRSYEQYF. CDR3 DNA: TGTGCCAGCAGTGATTCGGGCCGCTCCTACGAGCAGTACTTC.